This T cell receptor (beta chain) was recorded in a study of human T cells and chemical hapten exposure (dated by TCRdb to about 2021). Turning to the overall study: For sensitization, 2% DPC in acetone was applied to a 2 cm by 2 cm area of upper inner arm skin. Libraries were pooled for sequencing, and per-sample TCR yields varied mainly because of small differences in library volumes within the pool. Weekly therapeutic DPC doses were additionally applied to the scalp of patients throughout the approximately 24-week study period. Patch testing was done on the upper back using Finn chambers containing 0.01% DPC, and results were scored after 6 days according to International Contact Dermatitis Research Group standards. For TCR sequencing, blood came from 25 to 30 alopecia patients at anywhere from one to four time points (pre-sensitization, 2, 6 and 24 weeks). The patient cohort, mostly female, included alopecia areata with under or over 50% scalp involvement, alopecia totalis and alopecia universalis. Blood samples were taken from patients before sensitization (week 0) and at 2, 6 and about 24 weeks after DPC sensitization. In alopecia patients, the study followed how the peripheral blood TCR repertoire changed in vivo over primary and secondary sensitization to diphenylcyclopropenone (DPC), a hapten. General conclusions and limits of the study: Significantly more large CDR3 similarity clusters were formed by expanded TCRs than by pre-sensitization or healthy control sets, consistent with antigen-driven responses. After repeated subsampling, the strength of the expansion versus patch-test correlation and the threshold at which it became significant changed. The number of PT1 expanded TCRs positively correlated with patch test score, significant at thresholds 8, 16 and 32 but not 4. All patients had alopecia, a presumed autoimmune disease, so their immune response might differ from that of healthy individuals. DPC sensitization did not change the number of TCRs with a frequency above 1 in 1000, and there was no evidence of changes in global repertoire structure.

V is cut by 1 base and J by 10 bases, and the space between the germline ends is 14 bases. Reading from cysteine to phenylalanine, the CDR3 counts 15 amino acids. This entry keeps only the CDR3 DNA: 45 bases, framed from base 1. Sequences LGHNA (CDR1) and YSLEER (CDR2) are obtained from the germline V gene. Receptor libraries were prepared by RACE. Sequenced using a NextSeq 500. During library preparation, unique molecular identifiers were attached to individual cDNA molecules so that TCRs could be counted quantitatively and reproducibly. Both TCR alpha and TCR beta chains were sequenced from each blood RNA sample. The paper's processing steps were these. The median number of TCRs per sample was around 96,000, ranging from 23,224 to 690,600. The Decombinator software suite was used to annotate the V, J and CDR3 of the TCR reads. Every sample was subsampled to the same number of TCRs (28,000) for the PS versus PT1 abundance plots. TCRs were defined as expanded if absent before sensitization and observed at least eight times at the 2-week time point. Using fastp trimming at Q25 and MiXCR clonotype assembly, TCRdb reanalyzed the public sequencing data and kept in-frame beta chains. CDR3 protein duplicates are merged, each entry listing the most common genes and DNA. TCRdb's processing, not the authors', yielded these V and J calls. Here the sample has over 65,000 distinct CDR3 sequences; approximately 10% occur a single time. Roughly 1.4% of the sample goes to the ten largest clones.

Many counts were recorded for this clonotype. It has no known antigen specificity. Per-base qualities were not stored, and no clone one base away is much larger. Interpreted using the paper, the time point label stands for: patch test 2, 6 weeks after DPC sensitization. The sample's treatment or condition label, decoded: therapeutic diphenylcyclopropenone sensitization with weekly scalp DPC. Blood at each patch-test visit was drawn before the patch test was applied. Eligible patients were aged 18 to 70, diagnosed with alopecia, deemed suitable for DPC therapy, and excluded if pregnant. Total RNA was extracted from unfractionated whole blood that had been collected in Tempus Blood RNA tubes.

The V and J segments used are TRBV4-3 and TRBJ1-6; tentative D gene TRBD1, with 6 bases matching. The material sequenced was whole blood, taken in connection with sensitization to the hapten diphenylcyclopropenone (DPC). The source of this sequence is a man aged 18 to 29 with alopecia areata. Some clones in this sample may be carry-over from other donors' samples. CDR3 protein: CASSQGGGLGSPLHF. The nucleotide sequence reads as follows: TGCGCCAGCAGCCAAGGAGGGGGGTTAGGGTCACCCCTCCACTTT.